The T cell receptor beta chain described here comes from a study of post-analysis software for immune sequencing data. Study as a whole: Disease courses included relapsing-remitting, secondary progressive and progressive-relapsing multiple sclerosis. Study findings and constraints: Patients used about 5 TRBV segments, including TRBV5-6, TRBV5-1 and TRBV20-1, more often than controls. Among multiple sclerosis patients, normalized Chao1 diversity was significantly below that of controls. With F measure, samples from one preparation batch clustered together strongly.

cDNA libraries for TCR beta contained unique molecular identifiers. T cells, roughly 0.9 to 11 million of them, yielded roughly 550,000 cDNA molecules. TCRdb redid the calling of the PCR reads with MiXCR, one entry per CDR3 protein. The sample shows almost 700,000 distinct CDR3 sequences, more than 50% of them seen only once. Germline V gene lookup returns CDR1 SGHAT and CDR2 FQNNGV. The V end lost 0 bases, the J end lost 7 bases, and 11 bases lay between the germline ends. The CDR3 consists of 14 residues. This clonotype appeared a few times. Its antigen is as yet unknown. The receptor was isolated from a girl aged 2-15 years with multiple sclerosis. V is TRBV11-2 and J is TRBJ2-3; D gene uncertain. The sample consisted of blood. The CDR3: CASSLEARHHTQYF. In DNA, the CDR3 is TGTGCCAGCAGCTTAGAGGCCAGGCACCATACGCAGTATTTT.